Listed below are T cell receptor beta chains from one sample, sequenced in a study of control samples from healthy donors and cancer patients. Profiled with immunoSEQ multiplex PCR; TCRdb holds only in-frame clones, not every one. The repertoire holds about 93,000 clones, with about 88% as singletons. Sequencing input: blood. Every receptor here comes from a woman aged 70-85 years in good health. CDR3s include the opening cysteine and the closing phenylalanine or tryptophan. Each record gives: D gene, clone size, V gene, J gene, CDR3 protein, CDR3 DNA. A D gene is named only where the DNA matches it firmly. Clone size is stated in some rows and not others, as once, few, many or a class when expanded.

>TRBD1|NA|TRBV5-1|TRBJ1-1
CASSWRGLEDTEAFF
TGCGCCAGCAGCTGGAGGGGGCTGGAGGACACTGAAGCTTTCTTT
>TRBD1|NA|TRBV6-6|TRBJ2-6
CASSYDRVGANVLTF
TGTGCCAGCAGTTACGACAGGGTCGGGGCCAACGTCCTGACTTTC
>TRBD2|NA|TRBV5-4|TRBJ2-3
CASSPGLAGVKDTQYF
TGTGCCAGCAGCCCGGGACTAGCGGGAGTCAAAGATACGCAGTATTTT
>NA|NA|TRBV6-6|TRBJ1-2
CASSLTYGYTF
TGTGCCAGCAGCCTAACCTATGGCTACACCTTC
>TRBD2|NA|TRBV2|TRBJ2-3
CASSEAGLAGGNTQYF
TGTGCCAGCAGTGAAGCCGGACTAGCGGGGGGGAATACGCAGTATTTT
>NA|NA|TRBV6-4|TRBJ1-1
CASKGGWGTEAFF
TGTGCCAGCAAGGGGGGATGGGGCACTGAAGCTTTCTTT
>NA|NA|TRBV2|TRBJ1-4
CASGIDGMRKLFF
TGTGCCAGCGGGATCGACGGAATGAGGAAACTGTTTTTT
>TRBD2|NA|TRBV7-9|TRBJ2-3
CASSSSGRGDTQYF
TGTGCCAGCAGCAGCAGCGGGAGAGGAGATACGCAGTATTTT
>TRBD1|NA|TRBV30|TRBJ1-2
CAWTILGQGGRYTF
TGTGCCTGGACTATCCTGGGGCAGGGGGGACGCTACACCTTC
>NA|NA|TRBV6-6|TRBJ1-1
CASSWGGGNTEAFF
TGTGCCAGCAGTTGGGGAGGGGGGAACACTGAAGCTTTCTTT
>NA|once|TRBV9|TRBJ1-2
CASSPTLRQDYGYTF
TGTGCCAGCAGCCCCACCCTTCGACAAGACTATGGCTACACCTTC
>NA|NA|TRBV10-1|TRBJ2-5
CASSESGAQETQYF
TGCGCCAGCAGTGAGTCGGGGGCCCAAGAGACCCAGTACTTC
>NA|NA|TRBV7-9|TRBJ2-5
CASSPHEALGRQETQYF
TGTGCCAGCAGCCCTCATGAGGCATTAGGTCGACAAGAGACCCAGTACTTC
>NA|few|TRBV29-1|TRBJ1-4
CSHTREKLFF
TGCAGCCATACGAGGGAAAAACTGTTTTTT
>NA|NA|TRBV10-3|TRBJ1-1
CAISESVVAEAFF
TGTGCCATCAGTGAGTCGGTGGTCGCTGAAGCTTTCTTT
>NA|NA|TRBV25-1|TRBJ1-2
CASSDYHNYGYTF
TGTGCCAGCAGTGATTATCACAACTATGGCTACACCTTC
>TRBD1|once|TRBV3-1/TRBV3-2|TRBJ1-2
CASSRGQNYGYTF
TGTGCCAGCAGCCGGGGACAGAACTATGGCTACACCTTC
>NA|NA|TRBV27|TRBJ1-2
CASSLRNPWGYTF
TGTGCCAGCAGTTTGAGGAACCCTTGGGGCTACACCTTC
>TRBD1|NA|TRBV19|TRBJ1-4
CASERGAGGEKLFF
TGTGCCAGTGAAAGGGGGGCAGGGGGTGAAAAACTGTTTTTT
>NA|NA|TRBV5-1|TRBJ1-6
CASSLVGQDGSPLHF
TGCGCCAGCAGCTTGGTAGGTCAGGACGGGTCACCCCTCCACTTT
>NA|NA|TRBV19|TRBJ2-5
CASSEVRGETQYF
TGTGCCAGTAGCGAGGTACGGGGGGAGACCCAGTACTTC
>NA|NA|TRBV13|TRBJ2-2
CASSVGLGSPSGNTGELFF
TGTGCCAGCAGCGTAGGGTTAGGATCACCTTCGGGGAACACCGGGGAGCTGTTTTTT
>NA|NA|TRBV12-3/TRBV12-4|TRBJ1-1
CASSLGLEAFF
TGTGCCAGCAGCCTTGGTCTTGAAGCTTTCTTT
>NA|NA|TRBV3-1/TRBV3-2|TRBJ1-4
CASSQGPGAREKLFF
TGTGCCAGCAGCCAAGGTCCGGGGGCCCGGGAAAAACTGTTTTTT
>TRBD2|NA|TRBV5-1|TRBJ2-7
CASSLEAGGPYEQYF
TGCGCCAGCAGCTTGGAAGCGGGAGGGCCCTACGAGCAGTACTTC
>NA|NA|TRBV2|TRBJ1-5
CASREDNGQPQHF
TGTGCCAGCAGGGAAGACAATGGGCAGCCCCAGCATTTT
>TRBD1|NA|TRBV3-1/TRBV3-2|TRBJ2-5
CASSRTTGTAGETQYF
TGTGCCAGCAGCCGAACTACAGGGACAGCCGGGGAGACCCAGTACTTC
>TRBD2|NA|TRBV5-5|TRBJ2-7
CASSPRLADGGQYF
TGTGCCAGCAGCCCACGACTAGCCGACGGGGGGCAGTACTTC
>NA|NA|TRBV5-4|TRBJ1-2
CASSVPQGPSNYGYTF
TGTGCCAGCAGCGTGCCGCAAGGGCCAAGCAACTATGGCTACACCTTC
>NA|NA|TRBV11-3|TRBJ2-1
CASSLAPGRNEQFF
TGTGCCAGCAGCTTAGCCCCCGGGAGAAATGAGCAGTTCTTC
>NA|NA|TRBV5-4|TRBJ1-2
CASSLAGPGAYGYTF
TGTGCCAGCAGCTTGGCAGGGCCAGGGGCTTATGGCTACACCTTC
>NA|NA|TRBV19|TRBJ2-7
CASSIEYGSYEQYF
TGTGCCAGTAGTATAGAATACGGATCCTACGAGCAGTACTTC
>TRBD1|NA|TRBV14|TRBJ1-4
CASSQVAWGQSEKLFF
TGTGCCAGCAGCCAAGTAGCCTGGGGACAGAGTGAAAAACTGTTTTTT
>NA|NA|TRBV19|TRBJ1-2
CASSAVGPMNGYTF
TGTGCCAGTTCAGCCGTAGGGCCTATGAATGGCTACACCTTC
>TRBD1|NA|TRBV27|TRBJ1-2
CASSITPQGNHYGYTF
TGTGCCAGCAGTATAACACCACAGGGGAATCACTATGGCTACACCTTC
>TRBD1|NA|TRBV19|TRBJ1-1
CASSIDYGTAEAFF
TGTGCCAGTAGTATAGATTATGGGACAGCTGAAGCTTTCTTT
>NA|NA|TRBV5-4|TRBJ1-2
CASSSGGDYGYTF
TGTGCCAGCAGCTCCGGGGGCGACTATGGCTACACCTTC